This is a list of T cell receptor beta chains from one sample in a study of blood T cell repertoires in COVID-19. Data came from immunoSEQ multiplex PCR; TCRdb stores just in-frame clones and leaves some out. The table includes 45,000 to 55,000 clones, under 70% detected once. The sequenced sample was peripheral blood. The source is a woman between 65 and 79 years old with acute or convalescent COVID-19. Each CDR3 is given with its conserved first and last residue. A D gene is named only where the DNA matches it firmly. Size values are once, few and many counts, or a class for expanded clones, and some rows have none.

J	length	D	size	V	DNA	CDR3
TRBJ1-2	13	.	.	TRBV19	TGTGCCAGTAGTAAGGGACAAAACTATGGCTACACCTTC	CASSKGQNYGYTF
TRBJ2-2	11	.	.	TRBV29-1	TGCAGCGTTGTCTCCACCGGGGAGCTGTTTTTT	CSVVSTGELFF
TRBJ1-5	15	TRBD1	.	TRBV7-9	TGTGCCAGCAGCATAACAGGGGGCGGTAATCAGCCCCAGCATTTT	CASSITGGGNQPQHF
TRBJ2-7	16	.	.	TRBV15	TGTGCCACCAGCAGAGATATGGGCGGGCGATCCTACGAGCAGTACTTC	CATSRDMGGRSYEQYF
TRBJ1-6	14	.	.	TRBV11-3	TGTGCCAGCAGCTTAGGAGGGGGGGATTCACCCCTCCACTTT	CASSLGGGDSPLHF
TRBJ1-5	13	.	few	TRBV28	TGTGCCAGCAGTTACACAAATTATCAGCCCCAGCATTTT	CASSYTNYQPQHF
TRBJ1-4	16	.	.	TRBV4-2	TGTGCCAGCAGCCAAGATCTCCCCACTACGGAAGAAAAACTGTTTTTT	CASSQDLPTTEEKLFF
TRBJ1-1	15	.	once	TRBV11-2	TGTGCCAGCAGCTTAGAATGGACTGCGAACACTGAAGCTTTCTTT	CASSLEWTANTEAFF
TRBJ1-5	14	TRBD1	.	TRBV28	TGTGCCAGCAATGCAGGGGGCCTCATCCAGCCCCAGCATTTT	CASNAGGLIQPQHF
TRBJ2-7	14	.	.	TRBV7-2	TGTGCCAGCAGTAGTTCTAGCGCCTCCTACGAGCAGTACTTC	CASSSSSASYEQYF
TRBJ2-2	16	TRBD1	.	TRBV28	TGTGCCAGCAGTTCCGGGACAGGCCATGACACCGGGGAGCTGTTTTTT	CASSSGTGHDTGELFF
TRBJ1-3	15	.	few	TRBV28	TGTGCCAGCAGGTCCGGGGTGGCCTCTGGAAACACCATATATTTT	CASRSGVASGNTIYF
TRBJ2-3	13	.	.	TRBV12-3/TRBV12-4	TGTGCCACCACGCGAGCGGCATTGGATACGCAGTATTTT	CATTRAALDTQYF
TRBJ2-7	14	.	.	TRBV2	TGTGCCAGCAGGGATAGTAGCGTAGCCTACGAGCAGTACTTC	CASRDSSVAYEQYF